The entry below describes one T cell receptor (beta chain). Its antigen is undetermined. The TCR beta cDNA libraries contained unique molecular identifiers. Once roughly 1 to 11 million T cells were used, 400,000 to 550,000 cDNA molecules resulted. Using its own MiXCR run on the PCR reads, TCRdb lists one record per CDR3 protein. The data hold 750,000 to 950,000 distinct CDR3 sequences, with approximately 44% observed a single time. These data come from a study of post-analysis software for immune sequencing data. Whole-study context: Multiple sclerosis in the patients followed relapsing-remitting, secondary progressive and progressive-relapsing courses. General study points: Multiple sclerosis patients had significantly lower normalized Chao1 diversity than controls. Patients showed TRBV5-6, TRBV5-1 and TRBV20-1 among five TRBV segments more frequent than in controls.

The germline gives CDR1 LGHNA, CDR2 YSLEER. Germline trimming cut 2 bases from V and 0 bases from J; bases unmatched to any gene: 5. This CDR3 comprises 17 residues. The receptor was isolated from a girl between 10 and 17 years old with multiple sclerosis. This chain connects TRBV4-3 to TRBJ2-3; 10 nucleotides line up with TRBD2. Sequenced: blood. The CDR3 DNA is TGCGCCAGCAGCCAAACCTTAGCGGGAGGTAGCACAGATACGCAGTATTTT. Translation gives CASSQTLAGGSTDTQYF.